Shown below are 20 T cell receptor beta chains from a single sample sequenced in a study of naive and memory T cell subsets. An equimolar mix of two oligonucleotides served as the beta constant-region primer for TRBC1 and TRBC2. The ligated cDNA underwent four PCR rounds using SP2 and nested alpha and beta constant-region primers. TCRdb re-called the UMI-ligation and nested PCR reads through MiXCR, storing one row per CDR3 protein. This sample has some 30,000 distinct CDR3 sequences, with less than 20% found just once. Sequencing was carried out using effector memory CD4+ T cells from blood. The subset: effector memory, CD45RA- CD27-. Receptors originate from a human donor in good health.

The CDR3 reads CASSSIRGISGRVPYEQYF. The CDR3 DNA follows: TGTGCCAGCAGCTCTATTCGTGGTATCAGCGGGAGGGTCCCTTACGAGCAGTACTTC. The rearrangement uses TRBV7-8 and TRBJ2-7, with 10 bases identical to TRBD2. CDR1 is SGHVS, CDR2 FQNEAQ, per germline. J gave up 4 bases and V 4 bases, and 19 bases lay outside the gene matches. The CDR3 extends over 19 amino acids.

This clonotype was found many times. The J gene is TRBJ2-1, the V gene TRBV28; 8 nucleotides line up with TRBD2. The length of the CDR3 is 17 residues. J was trimmed by 0 bases and V by 4 bases; bases with no gene match: 8. The germline V gene has CDR1 MDHEN and CDR2 SYDVKM. This chain's CDR3 is CASSSQRLASSYNEQFF. The CDR3 coding sequence is TGTGCCAGCAGTTCCCAACGACTAGCGTCCTCCTACAATGAGCAGTTCTTC.

This clonotype has just a few counts. The J gene is TRBJ1-1, the V gene TRBV20-1, with TRBD1 identical over 8 bases. The CDR3 is 13 amino acids. Trimming took 1 base from V and 11 from J; bases not matched to a gene: 9. Per germline, CDR1 DFQATT and CDR2 SNEGSKA (reference sequence). The CDR3 DNA reads as TGCAGTGCTAGAGTAGGCAGGGGGCTAGACGCTTTCTTT. Its translation: CSARVGRGLDAFF.

There are many counts of this clonotype. The chain employs TRBV29-1 and TRBJ2-1, with 8 bases fitting TRBD1. CDR1 and CDR2 (germline): SQVTM, ANQGSEA. Trimming took 4 bases from V and 6 from J; bases not matched to a gene: 14. This CDR3 is 16 amino acids long. CDR3 protein: CSVAATGDRPSNEQFF. CDR3 DNA sequence: TGCAGCGTTGCGGCCACCGGGGACAGGCCCTCCAATGAGCAGTTCTTC.

This clonotype has more than one count but fewer than ten. The chain links TRBV7-3 to TRBJ2-5; possible D gene TRBD2, 5 bases. Germline V gene data show CDR1 as SGHTA and CDR2 as FQGTGA. This CDR3 region has 16 residues. V was shortened by 5 bases and J by 0 bases, with 16 bases between the two germline ends. The CDR3 coding sequence is TGTGCCAGCAGCCCAGGACTCATACCGTACCAAGAGACCCAGTACTTC. This codes for CASSPGLIPYQETQYF.

The V call is TRBV7-9, the J call TRBJ1-1; the match to TRBD1 covers 12 bases. Germline loops: CDR1 SEHNR, CDR2 FQNEAQ (reference sequence). CDR3 size: 16 residues. Unmatched junction bases numbered 8, after V lost 5 bases and J lost 4 bases. CDR3 nucleotide sequence: TGTGCCAGCAGCCCTCCGGGACAGGGGGCGGGCACTGAAGCTTTCTTT. Residues: CASSPPGQGAGTEAFF.

This clonotype was seen a few times. The chain carries TRBV20-1 and TRBJ1-4; D gene uncertain. The CDR3 is 11 amino acids. Germline CDR1 and CDR2: DFQATT and SNEGSKA (reference sequence). The V end lost 3 bases, the J end lost 8 bases, and 7 bases lay between the germline ends. The CDR3 region is CSARIGEKLFF. The CDR3, as DNA: TGCAGTGCTAGGATTGGGGAAAAACTGTTTTTT.

This clonotype appeared a few times. J is TRBJ2-1 and V is TRBV5-1, with 8 bases aligning to TRBD2. Germline V lookup: CDR1 SGHRS, CDR2 YFSETQ. After removal of 0 bases from V and 12 bases from J, the junction contained 5 bases not matched to a gene. There are 13 residues in the CDR3. The DNA of the CDR3 is TGCGCCAGCAGCTTGGCCGGGGGGGGCCCGCAGTTCTTC. Its translation is CASSLAGGGPQFF.

This clonotype was detected ten times or more. This rearrangement joins TRBV18 to TRBJ2-5; D remains unclear. The CDR3 is 13 residues long. CDR1 and CDR2 from the germline V gene are KGHSH and LQKENI. Trimming shortened V by 5 bases and J by 4 bases, and 11 bases separated the two germline ends. DNA for the CDR3: TGTGCCAGCTCAATACAAGGAATAGAGACCCAGTACTTC. Protein: CASSIQGIETQYF.

This clonotype was counted a few times. The rearrangement links TRBV4-1 to TRBJ2-1; D is perhaps TRBD2 (5 bases). Germline CDR1 MGHRA, CDR2 YSYEKL. V was clipped by 1 base and J by 5 bases, with 12 bases between them. There are 15 residues in the CDR3. The CDR3 sequence is CASSQGLSSDNEQFF. The CDR3 DNA reads as TGCGCCAGCAGCCAAGGGTTGAGTAGCGACAATGAGCAGTTCTTC.

The J gene is TRBJ1-2, the V gene TRBV3-1; D is possibly TRBD1 (5 bases). The CDR3 has 16 amino acids. Germline values: CDR1 LGHDT, CDR2 YNNKEL (reference sequence). Trimming cost V 2 bases and J 2 bases, with 15 bases left between them. CDR3 region: CASSQSGRQPNYGYTF. The CDR3 nucleotides are TGTGCCAGCAGCCAATCGGGCCGACAGCCGAACTATGGCTACACCTTC.

This clonotype was counted many times. The chain combines TRBV3-1 with TRBJ2-5; 7 nucleotides agree with TRBD2. The germline gives CDR1 LGHDT, CDR2 YNNKEL (reference sequence). There are 17 residues in the CDR3. Germline trimming cut 3 bases from V and 1 base from J; bases unmatched to any gene: 11. Here the CDR3 reads CASSHTGGRLTQETQYF. Written as DNA, the CDR3 is TGTGCCAGCAGCCATACGGGAGGCCGCCTAACCCAAGAGACCCAGTACTTC.

In this sample, this clonotype turned up a few times. CDR3 nucleotides: TGTGCCAGCACCCCCCGGTGGACAGGGGCCGCCAATCAGCCCCAGCATTTT. It translates to CASTPRWTGAANQPQHF. This chain links TRBV27 with TRBJ1-5; 9 nucleotides match TRBD1. Trimming took 7 bases from V and 3 from J; bases not matched to a gene: 13. This CDR3 contains 17 residues. Germline V lookup: CDR1 MNHEY, CDR2 SMNVEV (reference sequence).

The chain links TRBV6-1 to TRBJ1-5, with 8 bases identical to TRBD1. CDR3 length equals 14 residues. Trimming at V came to 5 bases and at J to 9 bases, leaving 9 bases not matched to a gene. Germline V gives CDR1 MNHNS, CDR2 SASEGT. The CDR3 nucleotides are TGTGCCAGCAGTCAGGACAGGGCAGAGCGGCCCCAGCATTTT. Translating gives CASSQDRAERPQHF.

The rearrangement joins TRBV7-2 to TRBJ2-1, with 12 bases matching TRBD2. Germline CDR1 SGHTA, CDR2 FQGNSA. The CDR3 consists of 16 residues. Trimming cost V 4 bases and J 10 bases; bases outside gene matches: 11. CDR3: CASSSKASGRAEEQFF. CDR3 sequence (DNA): TGTGCCAGCAGCTCAAAAGCTAGCGGGAGGGCCGAGGAGCAGTTCTTC.

In its sample, this clonotype ranks as medium-sized (0.01 to 0.1%). The chain couples TRBV27 to TRBJ2-7, with 9 bases fitting TRBD2. Germline-derived CDR1 and CDR2 are MNHEY and SMNVEV (reference sequence). The CDR3 runs 17 residues. V lost 4 bases and J lost 4; bases outside the gene matches: 14. CDR3 nucleotide sequence: TGTGCCAGCAGTTCTGGGGGGGGGCTAGCGGGATTATACGAGCAGTACTTC. This encodes CASSSGGGLAGLYEQYF.

The V gene is TRBV20-1, the J gene TRBJ2-1; D call uncertain. Germline loops: CDR1 DFQATT, CDR2 SNEGSKA (reference sequence). This CDR3 is built from 13 residues. V lost 7 bases and J 4 bases, leaving 14 bases between the germline ends. The CDR3 region is CSGTGANYNEQFF. The DNA for the CDR3 is TGCAGTGGAACTGGTGCAAATTACAATGAGCAGTTCTTC.

This clonotype was picked up a small number of times. This chain uses TRBV29-1 with TRBJ2-2; D uncertain. Germline lookup yields CDR1 SQVTM and CDR2 ANQGSEA. With 3 bases removed from V and 2 bases from J, the gap between germline ends came to 7 bases. CDR3 size: 13 residues. Here the CDR3 reads CSVDSDNTGELFF. The CDR3 coding sequence is TGCAGCGTTGATTCAGATAACACCGGGGAGCTGTTTTTT.

In this sample, this clonotype turned up many times. The chain uses TRBV28 and TRBJ1-1; D not certain. The CDR3 sequence is 13 residues long. Germline CDR1 is MDHEN and CDR2 is SYDVKM. V lost 4 bases, J lost 5 bases, and 11 bases lay in between. The CDR3 DNA reads TGTGCCAGCAGTTCGGGAGACAAGACTGAAGCTTTCTTT. Its translation: CASSSGDKTEAFF.

This clonotype appeared a few times. V gene TRBV11-2 combines with J gene TRBJ2-3; no reliable D call. V was pared by 3 bases and J by 2 bases, with 9 bases between. The CDR3 is made up of 14 amino acids. The V gene's germline CDR1 is SGHAT and CDR2 FQNNGV. The CDR3 coding sequence is TGTGCCAGCAGCTTGAGCCACGACACAGATACGCAGTATTTT. Translated, it gives CASSLSHDTDTQYF.